The next 3 T cell receptor beta chains were all read from a single sample in a study of cytomegalovirus exposure and HLA in healthy donors (dated by TCRdb to about 2017). The library was built by means of the immunoSEQ multiplex PCR assay. For the multiplex PCR, a mixture combining 60 forward primers for TCR Vbeta segments and 13 reverse primers for TCR Jbeta segments was used. In its TCRdb copy, this immuneACCESS table keeps in-frame sequences only and misses some clones. Where compared with another copy, unresolved V genes explain less than half of these, and the others have no known cause. The sample table holds more than 150,000 clones, of which about four fifths were seen once. The ten largest clones add up to less than 2% of the sample. The material sequenced was PBMCs. All receptors derive from a woman in her thirties in good health and CMV-seronegative.

V gene TRBV6-6 combines with J gene TRBJ1-6; D remains unclear. V lost 0 bases to trimming and J lost 10 bases, with 4 bases between them. This CDR3 has 12 amino acids. Per the germline V gene, CDR1 is MNHNY and CDR2 is SVGAGI (reference sequence). DNA of the CDR3: TGTGCCAGCAGTTACTCGGAGTCACCCCTCCACTTT. It codes for CASSYSESPLHF.

The rearrangement uses TRBV5-6 and TRBJ1-5; 7 bases are shared with TRBD1. Looked up from germline, CDR1 is SGHDT and CDR2 is YYEEEE. The CDR3 runs to 14 residues. V shed 5 bases, J shed 5 bases, and the junction held 7 bases outside the gene matches. CDR3 amino acids: CASSSTGVHQPQHF. CDR3 nucleotide sequence: TGTGCCAGCAGTTCAACAGGGGTCCATCAGCCCCAGCATTTT.

In its sample, this clone was seen a few times. The V call is TRBV4-2, the J call TRBJ2-7; tentative D call: TRBD2 (5 bases). Germline V gene lookup returns CDR1 LGHNA and CDR2 YNFKEQ. This CDR3 spans 15 amino acids. Trimming left V 0 bases short and J 3 bases short, with 12 bases between. CDR3 DNA: TGTGCCAGCAGCCAAGATATAAGCGGAGACTACGAGCAGTACTTC. This encodes CASSQDISGDYEQYF.